This paragraph reports one T cell receptor (beta chain). The antigen remains undetermined. The V gene end was trimmed by 3 bases and the J gene end by 4 bases; junction bases not matched to a gene: 4. Per the germline V gene, CDR1 is SGHNT and CDR2 is YYREEE (reference sequence). The CDR3 consists of 15 residues. The data derive from a study of T cell responses to AZD1222 COVID-19 vaccine. Clones were sequenced by immunoSEQ multiplex PCR, and TCRdb holds only the in-frame ones, with some missing. This sample has approximately 70,000 clones, with more than 75% found just once. The study, taken as a whole, reports: Just a handful of AZD1222 recipients tested seropositive at baseline. Females made up more of the donors, who were largely white British, and clonal diversity may have come out too low. Spike-specific TCR breadth and depth rose after two AZD1222 doses.

This receptor was obtained from an adult who received the MenACWY meningococcal vaccine as a control. The sequenced sample was peripheral blood, obtained 28 days after the second dose of the MenACWY control vaccine. This chain uses TRBV5-4 with TRBJ1-1; 12 bases agree with TRBD1. CDR3 loop: CASSYGTGGSTEAFF. In nucleotides, the CDR3 is TGTGCCAGCAGCTATGGGACAGGGGGCTCCACTGAAGCTTTCTTT.